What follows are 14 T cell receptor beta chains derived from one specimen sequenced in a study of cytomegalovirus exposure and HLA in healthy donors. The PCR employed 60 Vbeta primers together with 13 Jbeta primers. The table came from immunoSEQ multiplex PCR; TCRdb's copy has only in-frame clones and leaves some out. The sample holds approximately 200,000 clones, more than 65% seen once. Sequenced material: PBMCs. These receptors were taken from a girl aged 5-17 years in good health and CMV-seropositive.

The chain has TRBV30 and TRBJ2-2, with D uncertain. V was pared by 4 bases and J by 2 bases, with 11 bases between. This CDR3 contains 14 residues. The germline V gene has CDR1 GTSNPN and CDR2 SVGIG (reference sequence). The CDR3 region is CAWKVDSNTGELFF. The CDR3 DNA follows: TGTGCCTGGAAAGTTGATAGTAACACCGGGGAGCTGTTTTTT.

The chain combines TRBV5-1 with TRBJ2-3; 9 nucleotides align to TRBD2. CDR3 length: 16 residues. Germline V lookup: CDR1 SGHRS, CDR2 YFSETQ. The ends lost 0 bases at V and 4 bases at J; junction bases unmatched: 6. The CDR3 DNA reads TGCGCCAGCAGCTTGGCGGGCGGGGGGGCCGCAGATACGCAGTATTTT. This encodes CASSLAGGGAADTQYF. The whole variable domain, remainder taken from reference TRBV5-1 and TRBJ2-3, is KAGVTQTPRYLIKTRGQQVTLSCSPISGHRSVSWYQQTPGQGLQFLFEYFSETQRNKGNFPGRFSGRQFSNSRSEMNVSTLELGDSALYLCASSLAGGGAADTQYFGPGTRLTVL.

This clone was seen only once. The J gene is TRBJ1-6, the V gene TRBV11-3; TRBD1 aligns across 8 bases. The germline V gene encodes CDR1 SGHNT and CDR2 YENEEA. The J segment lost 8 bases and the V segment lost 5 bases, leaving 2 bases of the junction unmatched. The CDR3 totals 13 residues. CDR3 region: CASSQTGDSPLHF. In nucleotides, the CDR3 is TGTGCCAGCAGCCAGACAGGGGATTCACCCCTCCACTTT.

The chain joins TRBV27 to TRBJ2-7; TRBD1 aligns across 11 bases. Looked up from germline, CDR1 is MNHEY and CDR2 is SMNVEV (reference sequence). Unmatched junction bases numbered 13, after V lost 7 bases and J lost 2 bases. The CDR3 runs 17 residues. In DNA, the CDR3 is TGTGCCAGCAAGTTTAATTGGGGACAGGGGGACACCTACGAGCAGTACTTC. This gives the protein CASKFNWGQGDTYEQYF.

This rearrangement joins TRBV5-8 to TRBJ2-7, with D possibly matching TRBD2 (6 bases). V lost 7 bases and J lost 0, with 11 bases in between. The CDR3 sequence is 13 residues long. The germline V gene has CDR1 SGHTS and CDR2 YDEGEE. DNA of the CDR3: TGTGCCAGCCTTAGCGGCCTCTCCTACGAGCAGTACTTC. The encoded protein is CASLSGLSYEQYF.

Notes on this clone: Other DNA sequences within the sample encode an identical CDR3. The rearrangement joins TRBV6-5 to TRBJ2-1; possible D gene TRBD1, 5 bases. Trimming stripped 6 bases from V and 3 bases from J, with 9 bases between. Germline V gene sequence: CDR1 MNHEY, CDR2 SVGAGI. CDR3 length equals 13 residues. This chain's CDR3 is CASRRDSYNEQFF. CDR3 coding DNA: TGTGCCAGCAGGCGCGACAGCTACAATGAGCAGTTCTTC.

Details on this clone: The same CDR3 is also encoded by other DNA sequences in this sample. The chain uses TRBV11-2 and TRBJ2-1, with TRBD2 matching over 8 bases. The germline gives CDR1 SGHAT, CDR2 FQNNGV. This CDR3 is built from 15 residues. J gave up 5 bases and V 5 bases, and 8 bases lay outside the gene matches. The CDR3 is CASSRNAGGDNEQFF. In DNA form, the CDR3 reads TGTGCCAGCAGCCGTAACGCGGGGGGAGACAATGAGCAGTTCTTC.

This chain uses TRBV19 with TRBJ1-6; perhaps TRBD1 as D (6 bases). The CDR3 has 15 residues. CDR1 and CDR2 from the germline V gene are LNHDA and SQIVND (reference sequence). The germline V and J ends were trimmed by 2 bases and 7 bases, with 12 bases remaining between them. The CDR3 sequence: CASSISGRGNSPLHF. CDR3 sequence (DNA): TGTGCCAGTAGTATATCGGGCAGGGGAAATTCACCCCTCCACTTT.

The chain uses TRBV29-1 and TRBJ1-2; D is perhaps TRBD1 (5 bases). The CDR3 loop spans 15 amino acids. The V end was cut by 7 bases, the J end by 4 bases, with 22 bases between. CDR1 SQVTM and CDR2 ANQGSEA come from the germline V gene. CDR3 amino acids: CSAAEKPDIGYGYTF. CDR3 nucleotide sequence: TGCAGCGCAGCAGAGAAACCGGACATCGGCTATGGCTACACCTTC.

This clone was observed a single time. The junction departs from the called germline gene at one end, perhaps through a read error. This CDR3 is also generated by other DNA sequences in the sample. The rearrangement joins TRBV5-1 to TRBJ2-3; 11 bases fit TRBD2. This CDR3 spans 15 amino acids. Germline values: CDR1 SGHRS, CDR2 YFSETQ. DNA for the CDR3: TGTGCCAGCAGCTTGGGACTAGCGGGCACAGATACGCAGTATTTT. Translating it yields CASSLGLAGTDTQYF. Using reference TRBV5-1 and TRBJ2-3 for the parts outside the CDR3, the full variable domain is KAGVTQTPRYLIKTRGQQVTLSCSPISGHRSVSWYQQTPGQGLQFLFEYFSETQRNKGNFPGRFSGRQFSNSRSEMNVSTLELGDSALYLCASSLGLAGTDTQYFGPGTRLTVL.

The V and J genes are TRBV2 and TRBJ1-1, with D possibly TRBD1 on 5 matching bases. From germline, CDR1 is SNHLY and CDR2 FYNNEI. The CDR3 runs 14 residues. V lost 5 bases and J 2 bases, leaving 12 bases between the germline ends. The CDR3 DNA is TGTGCCAGCAGTAACCCCGACAGTAACACTGAAGCTTTCTTT. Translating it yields CASSNPDSNTEAFF.

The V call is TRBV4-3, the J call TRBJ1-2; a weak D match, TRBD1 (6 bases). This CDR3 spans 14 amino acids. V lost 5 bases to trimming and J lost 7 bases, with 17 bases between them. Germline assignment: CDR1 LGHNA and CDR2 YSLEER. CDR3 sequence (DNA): TGCGCCAGCAGCACCACTACAGGGACGGGTGGCTACACCTTC. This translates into CASSTTTGTGGYTF.

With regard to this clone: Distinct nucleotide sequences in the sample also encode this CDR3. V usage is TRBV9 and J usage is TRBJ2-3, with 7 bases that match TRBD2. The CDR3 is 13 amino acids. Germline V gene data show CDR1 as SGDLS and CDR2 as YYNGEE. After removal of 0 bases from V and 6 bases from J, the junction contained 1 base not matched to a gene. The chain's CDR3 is CASSVAGGDTQYF. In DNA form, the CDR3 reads TGTGCCAGCAGCGTAGCCGGGGGGGATACGCAGTATTTT.

The CDR3 reads CASSYSGGVTGELFF. The DNA for the CDR3 is TGTGCCAGCAGCTACAGCGGGGGGGTAACCGGGGAGCTGTTTTTT. The rearrangement joins TRBV11-2 to TRBJ2-2; TRBD2 matches 10 bases. V gave up 4 bases and J gave up 5 bases; unmatched junction bases: 4. The germline V gene encodes CDR1 SGHAT and CDR2 FQNNGV. The length of the CDR3 is 15 residues.